Below, 14 T cell receptor beta chains from the same sample are listed, as sequenced in a study of cytomegalovirus exposure and HLA in healthy donors. The PCR ran on 60 Vbeta and 13 Jbeta primers. TCRdb's table, derived via immunoSEQ multiplex PCR, lists solely in-frame clones and lacks some. The sample carries roughly 150,000 clones, approximately 78% recorded once. Input material: PBMCs. The receptors derive from a woman aged 40 to 50 in good health and CMV-seropositive.

This chain connects TRBV11-2 to TRBJ2-5; 7 bases map to TRBD2. Germline assignment: CDR1 SGHAT and CDR2 FQNNGV. Trimming removed 3 bases from V and 4 bases from J; junction bases left unmatched: 5. The CDR3 totals 14 residues. The CDR3 region has the DNA TGTGCCAGCAGCTTTAGAGGGAGGGTAGAGACCCAGTACTTC. This gives the protein CASSFRGRVETQYF.

The chain couples TRBV7-9 to TRBJ1-1; D perhaps matches TRBD1 (5 bases). Trimming took 4 bases from V and 0 from J, leaving 9 bases between them. CDR3 length: 14 amino acids. The V gene's germline CDR1 is SEHNR and CDR2 FQNEAQ (reference sequence). CDR3 sequence: CASSSDRMNTEAFF. CDR3 DNA: TGTGCCAGCAGCTCAGACAGAATGAACACTGAAGCTTTCTTT.

This clone has only a few counts. The chain has TRBV5-4 and TRBJ1-1, with D possibly being TRBD1 (5 bases). The V gene's germline CDR1 is SGHNT and CDR2 YYREEE (reference sequence). The CDR3 has 15 residues. V lost 0 bases and J 1 base, leaving 10 bases between the germline ends. The CDR3 sequence: CASSLEGLSNTEAFF. The CDR3 DNA is TGTGCCAGCAGCTTGGAGGGGCTCTCGAACACTGAAGCTTTCTTT.

This chain connects TRBV30 to TRBJ2-5; the match to TRBD1 covers 8 bases. Germline V gene sequence: CDR1 GTSNPN, CDR2 SVGIG (reference sequence). The CDR3 loop spans 14 amino acids. V dropped 2 bases and J dropped 4; count of bases not matched to a gene: 6. In DNA form, the CDR3 reads TGTGCCTGGAGTATCCCCGACAGGGGAGAGACCCAGTACTTC. Amino acid sequence: CAWSIPDRGETQYF.

This clone came up a few times. The chain links TRBV4-3 to TRBJ1-5; maybe TRBD1 (5 bases). The CDR3 has 15 amino acids. V was pared by 4 bases and J by 2 bases, with 12 bases between. Germline V gene sequence: CDR1 LGHNA, CDR2 YSLEER. Here the CDR3 reads CASSPRAQGNQPQHF. Here the CDR3 DNA reads TGCGCCAGCAGCCCACGCGCACAGGGCAATCAGCCCCAGCATTTT.

This clone has only a few counts. The V and J genes are TRBV28 and TRBJ1-2, with D possibly TRBD1 on 6 matching bases. V was trimmed by 8 bases and J by 3 bases, leaving 13 bases between them. Germline CDR1 reads MDHEN; CDR2 reads SYDVKM. This CDR3 is 13 amino acids long. This CDR3 reads CASLEDRYYGYTF. The DNA of the CDR3 is TGTGCCAGCTTAGAGGACAGATACTATGGCTACACCTTC.

About this clone itself: At one end the junction does not follow the germline gene, possibly because of a read error. The V call is TRBV7-7, the J call TRBJ2-2, with D uncertain. The CDR3 runs 13 residues. Germline V gives CDR1 SSHAT, CDR2 FNYEAQ (reference sequence). CDR3 loop: CASSPTKAGELFF. CDR3 in DNA: TGTGCTAGCAGCCCAACTAAGGCCGGGGAGCTGTTTTTT.

This clone was counted a single time. The rearrangement joins TRBV6-1 to TRBJ1-1; 9 bases map to TRBD1. Trimming took 6 bases from V and 1 from J; bases not matched to a gene: 6. Germline CDR1 MNHNS, CDR2 SASEGT. This CDR3 has 15 amino acids. CDR3 DNA sequence: TGTGCCAGCAGAATACGGGACAGGGCGAACACTGAAGCTTTCTTT. Its translation: CASRIRDRANTEAFF.

The V gene is TRBV5-1, the J gene TRBJ2-1; D gene ambiguous. CDR1 is SGHRS, CDR2 YFSETQ, per germline. This CDR3 has 13 residues. Between the trimmed V and J ends, which lost 7 bases and 4 bases, there was a span of 12 bases. The CDR3 spells CASAQLRYNEQFF. The CDR3 nucleotides are TGCGCCAGCGCCCAACTAAGGTACAATGAGCAGTTCTTC.

This clone appeared a single time. The rearrangement uses TRBV2 and TRBJ2-3, with 9 bases aligning to TRBD1. V shed 8 bases, J shed 2 bases, and the junction held 5 bases outside the gene matches. The length of the CDR3 is 14 residues. Germline assignment: CDR1 SNHLY and CDR2 FYNNEI. CDR3 bases: TGTGCCAGCGGCCGGGACAGGGTCACAGATACGCAGTATTTT. It encodes CASGRDRVTDTQYF.

This chain connects TRBV28 to TRBJ2-3; possibly TRBD2 for D (5 bases). Trimming stripped 8 bases from V and 1 base from J, with 16 bases between. This CDR3 contains 15 residues. Germline V gene data show CDR1 as MDHEN and CDR2 as SYDVKM. In DNA, the CDR3 is TGTGCCAGCGGGAGTGGGTATAGCGGCACAGATACGCAGTATTTT. This translates into CASGSGYSGTDTQYF.

The CDR3 bases are TGTGCCAGCAGCCGAGGCTCACTCCGGGAGCAGTACTTC. This codes for CASSRGSLREQYF. V usage is TRBV27 and J usage is TRBJ2-7; D unresolved. Germline values: CDR1 MNHEY, CDR2 SMNVEV (reference sequence). V was clipped by 6 bases and J by 7 bases, with 16 bases between them. This CDR3 spans 13 amino acids.

This clone has just a few counts. This chain connects TRBV5-4 to TRBJ2-4, with a tentative D call TRBD2 (5 bases). V lost 10 bases to trimming and J lost 10 bases, with 24 bases between them. The CDR3 runs to 14 residues. Per the germline V gene, CDR1 is SGHNT and CDR2 is YYREEE (reference sequence). The CDR3 DNA reads TGTGCCGGTGGCTCCGGACTCACAAACGGGATTCAGTACTTC. It specifies CAGGSGLTNGIQYF.

This chain connects TRBV2 to TRBJ2-3; D call uncertain. Germline V lookup: CDR1 SNHLY, CDR2 FYNNEI. The CDR3 extends over 13 amino acids. V was pared by 6 bases and J by 0 bases, with 7 bases between. As DNA, the CDR3 is TGTGCCAGCAGAGAGACTAGCACAGATACGCAGTATTTT. As protein: CASRETSTDTQYF.